The 18 T cell receptor beta chains listed next were all sequenced from one sample in a study of cytomegalovirus exposure and HLA in healthy donors. The PCR used 60 Vbeta and 13 Jbeta primers. Data came from immunoSEQ multiplex PCR; TCRdb stores just in-frame clones and leaves some out. The sample yields about 91,000 clones, about 89% seen once. Sequencing was done on a sample of PBMCs. These receptors were obtained from a man aged 25-45 years in good health and CMV-seropositive.

The gene calls are TRBV7-2 and TRBJ1-4, with D possibly matching TRBD1 (6 bases). Germline loops: CDR1 SGHTA, CDR2 FQGNSA. With 2 bases removed from V and 5 bases from J, the gap between germline ends came to 12 bases. The CDR3 totals 15 residues. CDR3 in DNA: TGTGCCAGCAGCTTATACGCCAGGGGAAATGAAAAACTGTTTTTT. This gives the protein CASSLYARGNEKLFF.

The V call is TRBV7-9, the J call TRBJ1-5; unclear D gene. V lost 6 bases to trimming and J lost 3 bases, with 6 bases between them. Looked up from germline, CDR1 is SEHNR and CDR2 is FQNEAQ (reference sequence). This CDR3 contains 12 residues. The CDR3 nucleotides are TGTGCCAGCAGTATTTACAATCAGCCCCAGCATTTT. It specifies CASSIYNQPQHF.

The genes are TRBV30 and TRBJ1-2; 7 nucleotides match TRBD1. Germline lookup yields CDR1 GTSNPN and CDR2 SVGIG (reference sequence). The CDR3 totals 12 residues. Losses at the gene ends were 2 bases for V and 9 bases for J; bases not matched to a gene: 6. The CDR3 sequence: CAWSNRGMSYTF. The CDR3 DNA sequence: TGTGCCTGGAGTAACAGGGGTATGAGCTACACCTTC.

V is TRBV6-6 and J is TRBJ1-5, with 7 bases identical to TRBD1. Germline-derived CDR1 and CDR2 are MNHNY and SVGAGI (reference sequence). The V segment lost 7 bases and the J segment 3 bases; nucleotides outside the gene matches: 6. This CDR3 is 14 amino acids long. The CDR3: CASTGTAYNQPQHF. The CDR3 nucleotides are TGTGCCAGCACCGGGACAGCTTACAATCAGCCCCAGCATTTT.

This clone came up a few times. V and J are TRBV29-1 and TRBJ1-2; 8 positions match TRBD1. From germline, CDR1 is SQVTM and CDR2 ANQGSEA. The CDR3 length is 14 residues. Trimming cost V 1 base and J 2 bases; bases outside gene matches: 3. The CDR3 protein is CSVEGDRSNYGYTF. The CDR3 DNA follows: TGCAGCGTTGAAGGGGACAGGAGCAACTATGGCTACACCTTC.

Worth noting for this clone: Mismatch with germline at one junction end may stem from a read error. The V and J genes are TRBV7-7 and TRBJ2-1, with D perhaps TRBD2 (6 bases). Germline CDR1 and CDR2: SSHAT and FNYEAQ (reference sequence). This CDR3 comprises 16 residues. The CDR3 nucleotides read TGTGCTAGCAGCTTAGATCTGGGGGGCTCCTACAATGAGCAGTTCTTC. Translation gives CASSLDLGGSYNEQFF. The complete variable domain, with remaining parts taken from reference TRBV7-7 and TRBJ2-1, reads GAGVSQSPRYKVTKRGQDVTLRCDPISSHATLYWYQQALGQGPEFLTYFNYEAQPDKSGLPSDRFSAERPEGSISTLTIQRTEQRDSAMYRCASSLDLGGSYNEQFFGPGTRLTVL.

The gene calls are TRBV5-6 and TRBJ2-1; 9 bases match TRBD1. Germline V gene lookup returns CDR1 SGHDT and CDR2 YYEEEE. The ends lost 1 base at V and 4 bases at J; junction bases unmatched: 6. The CDR3 runs to 16 residues. CDR3 nucleotides: TGTGCCAGCAGCTTGAGATGGGACAGGGTTTACAATGAGCAGTTCTTC. Protein: CASSLRWDRVYNEQFF.

CDR3: CASRIPNSGEQYF. The CDR3, as DNA: TGTGCCAGCAGAATCCCTAATTCGGGGGAGCAGTACTTC. V and J are TRBV6-6 and TRBJ2-7; D may be TRBD2 (5 bases). Germline values: CDR1 MNHNY, CDR2 SVGAGI (reference sequence). This CDR3 is built from 13 residues. V gave up 6 bases and J gave up 7 bases, with 16 bases separating them.

The rearrangement uses TRBV2 and TRBJ2-5; D not certain. The V end lost 4 bases, the J end lost 1 base, and 7 bases lay between the germline ends. CDR3 size: 13 residues. Germline lookup yields CDR1 SNHLY and CDR2 FYNNEI. DNA of the CDR3: TGTGCCAGCAGTGTGAGGCGCCAAGAGACCCAGTACTTC. Residues: CASSVRRQETQYF.

The J gene is TRBJ2-2, the V gene TRBV7-2; a possible D gene is TRBD1 (5 bases). CDR1 and CDR2 (germline): SGHTA, FQGNSA. Trimming shortened V by 1 base and J by 1 base, and 10 bases separated the two germline ends. This CDR3 has 16 amino acids. Written as DNA, the CDR3 is TGTGCCAGCAGCTTAGTCCCAGACAGGAACACCGGGGAGCTGTTTTTT. It translates to CASSLVPDRNTGELFF.

The V and J genes are TRBV2 and TRBJ1-6, with a tentative D call TRBD1 (5 bases). Trimming removed 8 bases from V and 7 bases from J, with 15 bases in between. The CDR3 loop spans 14 amino acids. Germline CDR1 and CDR2: SNHLY and FYNNEI. The CDR3 region is CASEPDGGNSPLHF. In nucleotides, the CDR3 is TGTGCCAGCGAACCCGACGGGGGAAATTCACCCCTCCACTTT.

The chain couples TRBV9 to TRBJ2-7; 8 nucleotides align to TRBD2. V dropped 2 bases and J dropped 5; count of bases not matched to a gene: 6. The CDR3 loop spans 14 amino acids. In germline, CDR1 is SGDLS, CDR2 YYNGEE. The CDR3 sequence: CASSVSGSINEQYF. In nucleotides, the CDR3 is TGTGCCAGCAGCGTCAGCGGGAGTATAAACGAGCAGTACTTC.

This chain uses TRBV27 with TRBJ2-1, with D perhaps TRBD2 (6 bases). Germline CDR1 is MNHEY and CDR2 is SMNVEV (reference sequence). The CDR3 loop spans 15 amino acids. V was clipped by 3 bases and J by 0 bases, with 9 bases between them. CDR3 DNA: TGTGCCAGCAGTTTGGTAGCGGACTCCTACAATGAGCAGTTCTTC. Protein product: CASSLVADSYNEQFF.

The chain joins TRBV11-2 to TRBJ2-2; possible D gene TRBD2, 6 bases. The germline V gene encodes CDR1 SGHAT and CDR2 FQNNGV. CDR3 length equals 15 residues. Trimming removed 1 base at V and 6 bases at J, with 12 bases between. This chain's CDR3 is CASSLVGGIAGELFF. As DNA, the CDR3 is TGTGCCAGCAGCTTAGTTGGGGGGATCGCCGGGGAGCTGTTTTTT.

This chain uses TRBV5-1 with TRBJ1-4; 9 bases agree with TRBD1. The V segment lost 2 bases and the J segment 7 bases; nucleotides outside the gene matches: 6. This CDR3 contains 15 residues. Per germline, CDR1 SGHRS and CDR2 YFSETQ. The chain's CDR3 is CASSFGQGLTEKLFF. The DNA for the CDR3 is TGCGCCAGCAGCTTCGGACAGGGGTTGACTGAAAAACTGTTTTTT.

V is TRBV28 and J is TRBJ1-2; no clear D gene. CDR3 size: 15 residues. The V end lost 6 bases, the J end lost 4 bases, and 18 bases lay between the germline ends. CDR1 and CDR2 (germline): MDHEN, SYDVKM. CDR3 sequence: CASSPASETSYGYTF. The CDR3 DNA reads TGTGCCAGCAGCCCGGCTTCGGAGACCTCCTATGGCTACACCTTC.

This clone was seen a handful of times. The chain joins TRBV10-3 to TRBJ2-2; D remains unclear. V lost 5 bases and J lost 5, with 6 bases in between. In germline, CDR1 is ENHRY, CDR2 SYGVKD. There are 12 residues in the CDR3. In DNA form, the CDR3 reads TGTGCCATCAGTCTAGTGACCGGGGAGCTGTTTTTT. Residues: CAISLVTGELFF.

Comments on this clone: This specimen includes other DNA sequences encoding the same CDR3. The J gene is TRBJ1-2, the V gene TRBV29-1, with D uncertain. Per germline, CDR1 SQVTM and CDR2 ANQGSEA. Trimming stripped 4 bases from V and 4 bases from J, with 10 bases between. The CDR3 contains 12 residues. The CDR3 DNA is TGCAGCGTTGGGTTAGGAGGCTATGGCTACACCTTC. This gives the protein CSVGLGGYGYTF.